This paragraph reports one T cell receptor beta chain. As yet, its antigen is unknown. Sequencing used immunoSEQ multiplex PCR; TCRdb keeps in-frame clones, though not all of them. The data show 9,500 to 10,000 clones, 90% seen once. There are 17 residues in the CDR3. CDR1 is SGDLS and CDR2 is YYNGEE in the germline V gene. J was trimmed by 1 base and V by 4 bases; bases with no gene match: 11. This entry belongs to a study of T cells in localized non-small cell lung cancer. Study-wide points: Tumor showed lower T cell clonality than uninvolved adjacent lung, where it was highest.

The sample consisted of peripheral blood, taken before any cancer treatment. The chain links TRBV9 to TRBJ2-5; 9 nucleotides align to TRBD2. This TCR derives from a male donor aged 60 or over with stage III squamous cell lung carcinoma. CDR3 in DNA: TGTGCCAGCAGCACACGATGGGGGACTAGCAGCCAAGAGACCCAGTACTTC. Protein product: CASSTRWGTSSQETQYF.